The 28 T cell receptor beta chains below were found in one sample sequenced in a study of T cell responses to AZD1222 COVID-19 vaccine listed by TCRdb under 2021. The library was prepared using the immunoSEQ multiplex PCR assay. The table was pulled from immuneACCESS by TCRdb, which kept in-frame rearrangements only. Such tables lose some clones; where checked, under half of the loss comes from unresolved V genes, and the rest has no known cause. The sample has 150,000 to 200,000 clones on record, 90% to 95% of them singletons. 0.7% to 0.9% of the sample is taken by the ten largest. The meaning of the sample's time point label: baseline before first vaccination. The source was peripheral blood, collected on day 0 of AZD1222 vaccination. The receptors shown here come from an adult in good health.

This clone was seen a few times. The CDR3: CASSSGTGHTDTQYF. CDR3 DNA: TGTGCCAGCAGTTCGGGGACAGGGCACACAGATACGCAGTATTTT. The chain has TRBV6-4 and TRBJ2-3; 9 nucleotides agree with TRBD1. The length of the CDR3 is 15 residues. V dropped 5 bases and J dropped 2; count of bases not matched to a gene: 5. CDR1 and CDR2 (germline): MRHNA, SNTAGT.

V gene TRBV7-9 combines with J gene TRBJ2-3, with TRBD1 identical over 7 bases. This CDR3 region has 15 residues. The ends lost 3 bases at V and 3 bases at J; junction bases unmatched: 6. The germline gives CDR1 SEHNR, CDR2 FQNEAQ (reference sequence). The CDR3 DNA reads as TGTGCCAGCAGCTTGGGCCAGGGGGAGACAGATACGCAGTATTTT. Encoded protein: CASSLGQGETDTQYF.

The gene calls are TRBV5-6 and TRBJ2-7; TRBD2 aligns across 11 bases. This CDR3 is built from 18 residues. CDR1 SGHDT and CDR2 YYEEEE come from the germline V gene. J gave up 0 bases and V 1 base, and 9 bases lay outside the gene matches. The DNA of the CDR3 is TGTGCCAGCAGCTTGAGGCCGGGGACTAGCGGCCTCTCCTACGAGCAGTACTTC. It translates to CASSLRPGTSGLSYEQYF.

This chain links TRBV6-6 with TRBJ1-6; D is unclear. The CDR3 has 14 residues. Per germline, CDR1 MNHNY and CDR2 SVGAGI (reference sequence). Trimming took 7 bases from V and 8 from J, leaving 15 bases between them. The chain's CDR3 is CASTKPGSHSPLHF. The DNA for the CDR3 is TGTGCCAGCACAAAACCCGGGTCCCATTCACCCCTCCACTTT.

The genes are TRBV5-1 and TRBJ2-3, with D perhaps matching TRBD2 (6 bases). The CDR3 extends over 15 amino acids. CDR1 is SGHRS, CDR2 YFSETQ, per germline. The ends were cut back, 4 bases at V and 6 bases at J, with 18 bases in the middle. The CDR3 DNA follows: TGCGCCAGCAGCGCAATCGGGGGTGTCATGGATACGCAGTATTTT. It is translated as CASSAIGGVMDTQYF.

The chain couples TRBV4-1 to TRBJ1-1, with D unclear. This CDR3 region has 16 residues. CDR1 is MGHRA and CDR2 is YSYEKL in the germline V gene. V was shortened by 0 bases and J by 1 base, with 12 bases between the two germline ends. The CDR3 loop reads CASSQDLLEGNTEAFF. The DNA for the CDR3 is TGCGCCAGCAGCCAAGATCTCCTCGAGGGGAACACTGAAGCTTTCTTT.

The V call is TRBV10-3, the J call TRBJ1-2; 10 bases fit TRBD1. The CDR3 is 13 amino acids. V dropped 4 bases and J dropped 5; count of bases not matched to a gene: 1. Germline CDR1 is ENHRY and CDR2 is SYGVKD. This CDR3 reads CAISGGQGYGYTF. The CDR3 DNA reads TGTGCCATCAGTGGGGGACAGGGGTATGGCTACACCTTC.

The chain combines TRBV30 with TRBJ1-2; weak D call: TRBD1 (6 bases). The CDR3 totals 11 residues. Germline lookup yields CDR1 GTSNPN and CDR2 SVGIG (reference sequence). The CDR3 DNA sequence: TGTGCTTACAGGGCCGGCTATGGCTACACCTTC. Protein product: CAYRAGYGYTF.

This chain links TRBV28 with TRBJ1-6, with no clear D. The germline gives CDR1 MDHEN, CDR2 SYDVKM. This CDR3 is 14 amino acids long. V lost 6 bases and J lost 9, with 15 bases in between. The CDR3 loop is CASRTGRRVSPLHF. The DNA of the CDR3 is TGTGCCAGCAGGACCGGACGGAGGGTTTCACCCCTCCACTTT.

The rearrangement joins TRBV15 to TRBJ2-5; D tentatively reads TRBD1 or TRBD2 (6 bases each). From germline, CDR1 is LNHNV and CDR2 YYDKDF (reference sequence). V was pared by 3 bases and J by 5 bases, with 13 bases between. This CDR3 comprises 14 residues. This chain's CDR3 is CATSRRGARETQYF. CDR3 nucleotide sequence: TGTGCCACCAGCAGGAGGGGGGCTCGGGAGACCCAGTACTTC.

The chain links TRBV7-9 to TRBJ1-1; D is ambiguous. This CDR3 comprises 15 residues. The V end was cut by 4 bases, the J end by 2 bases, with 14 bases between. Germline V gives CDR1 SEHNR, CDR2 FQNEAQ (reference sequence). The CDR3 DNA reads TGTGCCAGCAGCTCCCGCCAAAACGGAAACACTGAAGCTTTCTTT. Translating gives CASSSRQNGNTEAFF.

The chain recombines TRBV5-1 with TRBJ1-1, with TRBD1 identical over 8 bases. The CDR3 totals 13 residues. V shed 0 bases, J shed 9 bases, and the junction held 4 bases outside the gene matches. The germline V gene has CDR1 SGHRS and CDR2 YFSETQ. CDR3 residues: CASSLDGQGKAFF. CDR3 DNA: TGCGCCAGCAGCTTGGACGGACAGGGTAAAGCTTTCTTT.

The DNA for the CDR3 is TGTGCCAGCAGCTTAGGGACAGGTAGGGGAAATTCACCCCTCCACTTT. Its protein is CASSLGTGRGNSPLHF. The V and J genes are TRBV7-2 and TRBJ1-6, with 7 bases that match TRBD1. The V and J ends lost 1 base and 7 bases, in that order; junction bases with no gene match: 7. Germline V gene lookup returns CDR1 SGHTA and CDR2 FQGNSA. The CDR3 is 16 amino acids.

This chain uses TRBV5-6 with TRBJ1-6; D not certain. The germline gives CDR1 SGHDT, CDR2 YYEEEE. Trimming left V 1 base short and J 0 bases short, with 8 bases between. CDR3 length: 16 residues. The DNA for the CDR3 is TGTGCCAGCAGCTTGAGCGTGAGCTCCTATAATTCACCCCTCCACTTT. It yields the protein CASSLSVSSYNSPLHF.

This chain links TRBV6-6 with TRBJ1-1, with a tentative D call TRBD1 (6 bases). The CDR3 covers 14 residues. The germline V gene has CDR1 MNHNY and CDR2 SVGAGI (reference sequence). Between the trimmed V and J ends, which lost 2 bases and 1 base, there was a span of 8 bases. The CDR3 coding sequence is TGTGCCAGCAGTTACGTGACAGGGAACACTGAAGCTTTCTTT. Protein sequence: CASSYVTGNTEAFF.

V gene TRBV7-2 combines with J gene TRBJ2-3; 10 bases line up with TRBD2. Trimming at V came to 9 bases and at J to 4 bases, leaving 4 bases not matched to a gene. Germline CDR1 and CDR2: SGHTA and FQGNSA. This CDR3 comprises 13 residues. The CDR3: CASTSGGADTQYF. CDR3 DNA: TGTGCCAGTACAAGCGGGGGGGCAGATACGCAGTATTTT.

Comment on this clone: Other DNA sequences in the same sample also yield this CDR3. The gene calls are TRBV12-3 or TRBV12-4 and TRBJ1-4; perhaps TRBD1 as D (5 bases). V was shortened by 3 bases and J by 7 bases, with 6 bases between the two germline ends. The CDR3 runs to 12 residues. This CDR3 reads CASSLRGEKLFF. The CDR3 coding sequence is TGTGCCAGCAGTTTGAGGGGTGAAAAACTGTTTTTT.

The chain has TRBV9 and TRBJ1-3; 9 nucleotides agree with TRBD1. This CDR3 contains 16 residues. Unmatched junction bases numbered 5, after V lost 4 bases and J lost 0 bases. In germline, CDR1 is SGDLS, CDR2 YYNGEE. CDR3 in amino acids: CASSSEGQGSGNTIYF. DNA for the CDR3: TGTGCCAGCAGCTCCGAGGGACAGGGCTCTGGAAACACCATATATTTT.

V and J are TRBV27 and TRBJ2-3; D is possibly TRBD2 (6 bases). V dropped 3 bases and J dropped 6 bases, with 28 bases sitting between them. The germline V gene encodes CDR1 MNHEY and CDR2 SMNVEV (reference sequence). The length of the CDR3 is 19 residues. For the CDR3, the DNA is TGTGCCAGCAGTTTCAGGCCCCCAAACCGGGACTTATCCACGGATACGCAGTATTTT. Amino acid sequence: CASSFRPPNRDLSTDTQYF.

The chain combines TRBV11-2 with TRBJ2-2; weak D call: TRBD2 (5 bases). The ends were cut back, 3 bases at V and 6 bases at J, with 8 bases in the middle. Germline CDR1 SGHAT, CDR2 FQNNGV. This CDR3 spans 13 amino acids. The DNA for the CDR3 is TGTGCCAGCAGCTTTCCCGGGGCCGGGGAGCTGTTTTTT. This gives the protein CASSFPGAGELFF.

The rearrangement uses TRBV11-2 and TRBJ1-6; no firm D call. Germline V gene sequence: CDR1 SGHAT, CDR2 FQNNGV. Trimming cost V 6 bases and J 4 bases, with 16 bases left between them. The CDR3 loop spans 16 amino acids. The CDR3 DNA reads as TGTGCCAGCAGGCCACGTCGGGATTATTATAATTCACCCCTCCACTTT. It codes for CASRPRRDYYNSPLHF.

This chain joins TRBV18 and TRBJ1-1; 8 bases map to TRBD1. Germline V gene data show CDR1 as KGHSH and CDR2 as LQKENI. This CDR3 is 19 amino acids long. V lost 1 base to trimming and J lost 0 bases; unmatched junction nucleotides: 13. CDR3 nucleotides: TGTGCCAGCTCACCACGGCAGGGGGCATTAGGAGCCATGAACACTGAAGCTTTCTTT. This gives the protein CASSPRQGALGAMNTEAFF.

The gene calls are TRBV28 and TRBJ1-6; D might be TRBD1 (6 bases). Germline-derived CDR1 and CDR2 are MDHEN and SYDVKM. The length of the CDR3 is 11 residues. Trimming removed 4 bases at V and 14 bases at J, with 9 bases between. CDR3 sequence reads: CASSSGDTLHF. In nucleotides, the CDR3 is TGTGCCAGCAGTTCAGGGGATACCCTCCACTTT.

For the CDR3, the DNA is TGTGCCAGCAGCTGGGATGGACAGGGGGGTCATGGCTACACCTTC. It specifies CASSWDGQGGHGYTF. This chain uses TRBV7-2 with TRBJ1-2, with TRBD1 matching over 10 bases. The CDR3 length is 15 residues. Germline V gene lookup returns CDR1 SGHTA and CDR2 FQGNSA. V gave up 4 bases and J gave up 6 bases; unmatched junction bases: 8. The full variable domain, in which reference TRBV7-2 and TRBJ1-2 provide the parts outside the CDR3, is GAGVSQSPSNKVTEKGKDVELRCDPISGHTALYWYRQSLGQGLEFLIYFQGNSAPDKSGLPSDRFSAERTGGSVSTLTIQRTQQEDSAVYLCASSWDGQGGHGYTFGSGTRLTVV.

The chain joins TRBV19 to TRBJ1-1, with TRBD1 matching over 7 bases. Germline V lookup: CDR1 LNHDA, CDR2 SQIVND (reference sequence). The CDR3 runs 13 residues. V gave up 5 bases and J gave up 1 base; unmatched junction bases: 1. The CDR3 is CASSWTGNTEAFF. The CDR3 nucleotides are TGTGCCAGTAGTTGGACAGGGAACACTGAAGCTTTCTTT.

This clone was seen a few times. The rearrangement joins TRBV18 to TRBJ2-3; no reliable D call. The ends were cut back, 0 bases at V and 5 bases at J, with 6 bases in the middle. The CDR3 is 13 residues long. Germline V gene sequence: CDR1 KGHSH, CDR2 LQKENI. In nucleotides, the CDR3 is TGTGCCAGCTCACCACCGACGAGAGATACGCAGTATTTT. As protein: CASSPPTRDTQYF. Drawing the rest from reference TRBV18 and TRBJ2-3, the complete variable domain is NAGVMQNPRHLVRRRGQEARLRCSPMKGHSHVYWYRQLPEEGLKFMVYLQKENIIDESGMPKERFSAEFPKEGPSILRIQQVVRGDSAAYFCASSPPTRDTQYFGPGTRLTVL.

The chain employs TRBV4-1 and TRBJ1-6; D call uncertain. The CDR3 covers 12 residues. V dropped 1 base and J dropped 7 bases, with 2 bases sitting between them. CDR1 is MGHRA, CDR2 YSYEKL, per germline. Written as DNA, the CDR3 is TGCGCCAGCAGCCAAGGAAATTCACCCCTCCACTTT. Translation gives CASSQGNSPLHF.

The chain has TRBV15 and TRBJ2-1, with a tentative D call TRBD1 (5 bases). V lost 2 bases, J lost 3 bases, and 17 bases lay in between. Germline V gives CDR1 LNHNV, CDR2 YYDKDF (reference sequence). CDR3 length equals 17 residues. The CDR3 DNA follows: TGTGCCACCAGCAGACCCCTAAATAATAGGGGCTACAATGAGCAGTTCTTC. Translating gives CATSRPLNNRGYNEQFF.